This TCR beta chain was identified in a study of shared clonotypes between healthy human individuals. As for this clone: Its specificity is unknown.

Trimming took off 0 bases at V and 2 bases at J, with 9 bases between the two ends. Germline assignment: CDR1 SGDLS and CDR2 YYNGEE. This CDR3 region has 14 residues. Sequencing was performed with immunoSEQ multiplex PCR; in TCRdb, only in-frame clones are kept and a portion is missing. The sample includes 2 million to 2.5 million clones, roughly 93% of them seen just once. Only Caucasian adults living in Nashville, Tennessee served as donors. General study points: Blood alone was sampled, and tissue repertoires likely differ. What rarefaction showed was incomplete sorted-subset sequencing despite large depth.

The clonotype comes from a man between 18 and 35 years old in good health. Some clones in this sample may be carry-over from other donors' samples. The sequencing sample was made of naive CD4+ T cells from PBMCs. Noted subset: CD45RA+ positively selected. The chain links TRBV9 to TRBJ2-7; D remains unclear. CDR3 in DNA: TGTGCCAGCAGCGTAGATTACAGTGCCTACGAGCAGTACTTC. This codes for CASSVDYSAYEQYF. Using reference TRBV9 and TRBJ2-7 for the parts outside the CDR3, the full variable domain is DSGVTQTPKHLITATGQRVTLRCSPRSGDLSVYWYQQSLDQGLQFLIQYYNGEERAKGNILERFSAQQFPDLHSELNLSSLELGDSALYFCASSVDYSAYEQYFGPGTRLTVT.